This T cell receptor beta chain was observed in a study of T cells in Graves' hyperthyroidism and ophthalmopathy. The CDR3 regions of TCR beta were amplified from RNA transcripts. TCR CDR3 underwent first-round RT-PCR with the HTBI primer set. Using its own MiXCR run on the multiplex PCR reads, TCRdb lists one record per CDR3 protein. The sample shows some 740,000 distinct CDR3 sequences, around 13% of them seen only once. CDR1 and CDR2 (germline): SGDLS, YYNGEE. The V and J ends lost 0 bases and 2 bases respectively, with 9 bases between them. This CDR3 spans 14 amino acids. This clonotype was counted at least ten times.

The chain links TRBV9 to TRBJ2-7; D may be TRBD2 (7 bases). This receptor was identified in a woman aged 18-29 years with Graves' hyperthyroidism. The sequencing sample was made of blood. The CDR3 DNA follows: TGTGCCAGCAGCGTAGAGGGGGGGACCTACGAGCAGTACTTC. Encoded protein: CASSVEGGTYEQYF. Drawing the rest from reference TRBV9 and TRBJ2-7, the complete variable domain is DSGVTQTPKHLITATGQRVTLRCSPRSGDLSVYWYQQSLDQGLQFLIQYYNGEERAKGNILERFSAQQFPDLHSELNLSSLELGDSALYFCASSVEGGTYEQYFGPGTRLTVT.